This TCR beta chain was identified during a study of blood T cells in healthy people across ages. Extractions gave at least 5 micrograms of total RNA per sample. A J-beta primer mix and a sample-barcoded 5' primer were used in a second PCR of about 7 to 11 cycles. The template-switch adaptor was a 5' adaptor with 12 random nucleotides. It tagged each cDNA molecule. Any given sample supplied a minimum of 3 million CDR3-containing paired-end reads. One entry per CDR3 protein, called by TCRdb with MiXCR from the 5' RACE reads. The sample holds around 1,900,000 distinct CDR3 sequences, more than 35% seen once. Germline V lookup: CDR1 DFQATT, CDR2 SNEGSKA (reference sequence). This CDR3 has 15 amino acids. The V and J ends lost 3 bases and 7 bases, in that order; junction bases with no gene match: 13.

V and J are TRBV20-1 and TRBJ1-2, with 8 bases lining up with TRBD1. The specimen sequenced was blood. The sequence came from a human donor in good health. CDR3 sequence reads: CSARDRQGYLAGYTF. In DNA, the CDR3 is TGCAGTGCTAGGGATAGACAGGGGTATTTGGCTGGCTACACCTTC.